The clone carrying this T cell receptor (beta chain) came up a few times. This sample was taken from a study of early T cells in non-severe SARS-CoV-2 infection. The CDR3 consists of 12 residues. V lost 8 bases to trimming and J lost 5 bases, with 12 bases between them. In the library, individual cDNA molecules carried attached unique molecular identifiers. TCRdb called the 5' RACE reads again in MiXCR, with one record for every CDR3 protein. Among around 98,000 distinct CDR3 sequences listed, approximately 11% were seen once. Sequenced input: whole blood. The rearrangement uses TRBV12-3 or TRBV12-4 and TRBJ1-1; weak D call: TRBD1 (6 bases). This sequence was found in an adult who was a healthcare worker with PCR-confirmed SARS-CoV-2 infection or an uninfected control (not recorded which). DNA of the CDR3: TGTGCCAGCGGGGGCTCGGGTACTGAAGCTTTCTTT. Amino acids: CASGGSGTEAFF.